The next 23 T cell receptor beta chains were all read from a single sample in a study of identical twins. TCRdb re-called the 5' RACE reads with MiXCR, one entry per CDR3 protein. The sample includes hundreds of thousands of distinct CDR3 sequences, 21% of them seen just once. Separately, the same data were catalogued under a study of T cells expressing NK-cell markers.

Sequencing input: PBMCs. These receptors all come from a young woman in good health.

This clonotype appeared many times. The chain has TRBV6-5 and TRBJ1-4, with D tentatively TRBD1 (6 bases). In germline, CDR1 is MNHEY, CDR2 SVGAGI. This CDR3 has 15 amino acids. Trimming left V 0 bases short and J 7 bases short, with 12 bases between. CDR3 sequence reads: CASSYSRDMAEKLFF. CDR3 in DNA: TGTGCCAGCAGTTACTCGAGGGACATGGCTGAAAAACTGTTTTTT.

The chain joins TRBV21-1 to TRBJ2-1. TRBV21-1 is flagged as a pseudogene. CDR3 size: 12 residues. CDR3 nucleotide sequence: TGTGCCAGCAGCGAACGAAACAATGAGCAGTTCTTC. Protein: CASSERNNEQFF.

In this sample, this clonotype turned up once. This sequence joins TRBV7-9 and TRBJ2-7; TRBD1 matches at 8 bases. Germline V gene lookup returns CDR1 SEHNR and CDR2 FQNEAQ (reference sequence). The CDR3 consists of 14 residues. Unmatched junction bases numbered 9, after V lost 5 bases and J lost 6 bases. CDR3 coding DNA: TGTGCCAGCAGCCGAGGACAGGGAAAGCTCGAGCAGTACTTC. Amino acids: CASSRGQGKLEQYF.

This clonotype was counted only a few times. The chain joins TRBV20-1 to TRBJ2-3; D is unclear. The CDR3 has 12 residues. The germline V gene has CDR1 DFQATT and CDR2 SNEGSKA (reference sequence). Trimming cost V 5 bases and J 4 bases, with 10 bases left between them. The CDR3 DNA sequence: TGCAGTGCTCGGGCCTACCCAGATACGCAGTATTTT. Translated, it gives CSARAYPDTQYF.

The chain is built from TRBV12-3 or TRBV12-4 and TRBJ2-3; 8 nucleotides line up with TRBD1. V gave up 6 bases and J gave up 4 bases; unmatched junction bases: 3. This CDR3 contains 13 residues. The CDR3 here is CASSKQGADTQYF. CDR3 nucleotide sequence: TGTGCCAGCAGCAAACAGGGGGCAGATACGCAGTATTTT.

The table lists this clonotype with a few counts. This sequence joins TRBV12-3 or TRBV12-4 and TRBJ1-6; a weak D match, TRBD1 (5 bases). The ends were cut back, 6 bases at V and 7 bases at J, with 25 bases in the middle. The CDR3 extends over 18 amino acids. CDR3 DNA sequence: TGTGCCAGCAGCCCAAGGGTGTCAGGGATCGGAAGCAATTCACCCCTCCACTTT. It is translated as CASSPRVSGIGSNSPLHF.

About this clonotype itself: A read error may produce the germline difference seen at one junction end. The genes are TRBV7-7 and TRBJ2-5, with 10 nucleotides matching TRBD2. The CDR3 has 14 residues. Germline CDR1 SSHAT, CDR2 FNYEAQ (reference sequence). CDR3 region: CASSAGTSDETQYF. The DNA for the CDR3 is TGTGCTAGCAGCGCCGGGACTAGCGATGAGACCCAGTACTTC.

In its sample, this clonotype was seen many times. The chain couples TRBV18 to TRBJ2-7; D is ambiguous. V lost 3 bases and J 5 bases, leaving 5 bases between the germline ends. Germline V lookup: CDR1 KGHSH, CDR2 LQKENI. The CDR3 has 11 residues. The CDR3 nucleotides are TGTGCCAGCTCACCTTCCGACGAGCAGTACTTC. It translates to CASSPSDEQYF.

The chain joins TRBV7-3 to TRBJ2-7; no reliable D call. Between the trimmed V and J ends, which lost 1 base and 0 bases, there was a span of 10 bases. In germline, CDR1 is SGHTA, CDR2 FQGTGA. CDR3 length equals 15 residues. The CDR3 DNA is TGTGCCAGCAGCTTAATCCCCACTGGCTCCTACGAGCAGTACTTC. It codes for CASSLIPTGSYEQYF. The whole variable domain, filled in from reference TRBV7-3 and TRBJ2-7, reads GAGVSQTPSNKVTEKGKYVELRCDPISGHTALYWYRQSLGQGPEFLIYFQGTGAADDSGLPNDRFFAVRPEGSVSTLKIQRTERGDSAVYLCASSLIPTGSYEQYFGPGTRLTVT.

V is TRBV6-1 and J is TRBJ2-5; TRBD1 matches at 9 bases. CDR1 is MNHNS and CDR2 is SASEGT in the germline V gene. Trimming at V came to 5 bases and at J to 4 bases, leaving 14 bases not matched to a gene. The CDR3 runs 17 residues. The CDR3 here is CASSRRPGQGGPETQYF. The CDR3 DNA sequence: TGTGCCAGCAGTAGGAGACCGGGACAGGGAGGGCCAGAGACCCAGTACTTC.

J is TRBJ2-3 and V is TRBV20-1, with D possibly TRBD1 on 5 matching bases. Trimming took 5 bases from V and 0 from J, leaving 12 bases between them. Germline assignment: CDR1 DFQATT and CDR2 SNEGSKA (reference sequence). The CDR3 length is 14 residues. CDR3 protein: CSASGFASTDTQYF. The CDR3 DNA is TGCAGTGCTTCAGGGTTTGCAAGCACAGATACGCAGTATTTT.

The CDR3 spells CATSSSLPETQYF. Written as DNA, the CDR3 is TGTGCCACCAGCAGTTCCTTACCGGAGACCCAGTACTTC. This rearrangement joins TRBV15 to TRBJ2-5; D gene ambiguous. V was pared by 3 bases and J by 5 bases, with 10 bases between. The CDR3 has 13 amino acids. The V gene's germline CDR1 is LNHNV and CDR2 YYDKDF (reference sequence).

V gene TRBV10-3 combines with J gene TRBJ2-1; 13 nucleotides line up with TRBD2. Losses at the gene ends were 6 bases for V and 9 bases for J; bases not matched to a gene: 8. Germline assignment: CDR1 ENHRY and CDR2 SYGVKD. The CDR3 runs 15 residues. The CDR3 loop is CAIRPTSGRISEQFF. The CDR3 DNA is TGTGCCATCAGACCGACTAGCGGGAGGATTAGTGAGCAGTTCTTC.

This chain connects TRBV6-5 to TRBJ2-7, with D perhaps matching TRBD2 (6 bases). Germline V gene lookup returns CDR1 MNHEY and CDR2 SVGAGI. CDR3 length equals 11 residues. The V gene lost 2 bases and the J gene lost 9 bases, with 8 bases spanning the gap. In DNA, the CDR3 is TGTGCCAGCAGTTACGGAGGGAGGCAGTACTTC. Encoded protein: CASSYGGRQYF.

The sample holds a few counts of this clonotype. This chain links TRBV6-1 with TRBJ2-5; no firm D call. Germline CDR1 is MNHNS and CDR2 is SASEGT. This CDR3 region has 13 residues. V lost 4 bases to trimming and J lost 7 bases, with 13 bases between them. The CDR3 DNA follows: TGTGCCAGCAGTGTAAGCCCGGTGCGGACCCAGTACTTC. Its protein is CASSVSPVRTQYF.

This rearrangement joins TRBV10-3 to TRBJ2-1, with 7 bases identical to TRBD2. Trimming took 4 bases from V and 9 from J; bases not matched to a gene: 12. The CDR3 totals 15 residues. Germline V gives CDR1 ENHRY, CDR2 SYGVKD. The CDR3 region has the DNA TGTGCCATCAGTGGTAAGGCGGGAGTAGCGGTTGAGCAGTTCTTC. It codes for CAISGKAGVAVEQFF.

This clonotype appeared many times. V usage is TRBV20-1 and J usage is TRBJ2-1, with TRBD2 matching over 8 bases. Per the germline V gene, CDR1 is DFQATT and CDR2 is SNEGSKA (reference sequence). The CDR3 is 14 amino acids. Germline trimming cut 3 bases from V and 9 bases from J; bases unmatched to any gene: 10. In nucleotides, the CDR3 is TGCAGTGCTAGGGAGCTAGCGGGTCTCGGTGAGCAGTTCTTC. This gives the protein CSARELAGLGEQFF.

This clonotype was seen a handful of times. The J gene is TRBJ2-2, the V gene TRBV18; maybe TRBD1 (6 bases). Between the trimmed V and J ends, which lost 2 bases and 3 bases, there was a span of 10 bases. CDR1 and CDR2 from the germline V gene are KGHSH and LQKENI. This CDR3 has 15 amino acids. The CDR3 DNA follows: TGTGCCAGCTCACCAGCGCAGGGGTACACCGGGGAGCTGTTTTTT. Protein product: CASSPAQGYTGELFF.

This clonotype was detected a few times. V and J are TRBV5-1 and TRBJ2-7, with D possibly being TRBD2 (5 bases). Per the germline V gene, CDR1 is SGHRS and CDR2 is YFSETQ. CDR3 length: 16 residues. V lost 0 bases and J lost 1, with 14 bases in between. CDR3 residues: CASSLDFGVWSYEQYF. CDR3 DNA sequence: TGCGCCAGCAGCTTGGATTTCGGGGTTTGGTCCTACGAGCAGTACTTC.

V is TRBV2 and J is TRBJ1-1; D gene uncertain. The CDR3 is 11 residues long. Per the germline V gene, CDR1 is SNHLY and CDR2 is FYNNEI. V lost 5 bases to trimming and J lost 8 bases, with 9 bases between them. CDR3 in amino acids: CASSLVLEAFF. CDR3 DNA sequence: TGTGCCAGCAGTCTGGTCCTGGAAGCTTTCTTT.

The chain has TRBV20-1 and TRBJ1-1; no clear D. CDR1 DFQATT and CDR2 SNEGSKA come from the germline V gene (reference sequence). The CDR3 covers 13 residues. The germline V and J ends were trimmed by 6 bases and 5 bases, with 16 bases remaining between them. CDR3: CSANLGARTEAFF. In DNA form, the CDR3 reads TGCAGTGCGAACTTGGGAGCGAGGACTGAAGCTTTCTTT.

The rearrangement links TRBV7-2 to TRBJ2-3; a weak D match, TRBD2 (6 bases). Germline CDR1 SGHTA, CDR2 FQGNSA. The CDR3 length is 15 residues. Trimming removed 6 bases from V and 1 base from J, with 14 bases in between. CDR3 amino acids: CASSFRSGGTDTQYF. CDR3 bases: TGTGCCAGCAGTTTCCGGTCGGGGGGCACAGATACGCAGTATTTT.

The chain joins TRBV5-6 to TRBJ2-5; 13 nucleotides agree with TRBD2. J lost 4 bases, V lost 4 bases, and 4 bases had no gene match. The CDR3 contains 15 residues. Germline loops: CDR1 SGHDT, CDR2 YYEEEE. Here the CDR3 reads CASSLWTSGGETQYF. The CDR3 region has the DNA TGTGCCAGCAGCCTCTGGACTAGCGGGGGAGAGACCCAGTACTTC.